This T cell receptor beta chain was obtained from a study of molecular identifiers for immune sequencing clone quantification. The CDR3 consists of 16 residues. Looked up from germline, CDR1 is SGHNT and CDR2 is YYREEE (reference sequence). The V end lost 7 bases, the J end lost 2 bases, and 16 bases lay between the germline ends. TCRdb itself ran the PCR reads through MiXCR, one entry per CDR3 protein. Here the sample spans about 510,000 distinct CDR3 sequences, 20% to 25% being singletons. There are many counts of this clonotype. Sequences were obtained from naive CD8+ T cells from blood, with Jurkat cell RNA spiked in. Subset specified: FACS-sorted CD8+CD4-CCR7+CD45RA+ naive T cells. The chain carries TRBV5-4 and TRBJ2-6, with D perhaps matching TRBD2 (5 bases). This receptor was obtained from a human donor in good health. Some libraries in this study had Jurkat cell RNA spiked in. The CDR3 loop reads CASVPREGTGANVLTF. The CDR3 DNA reads TGTGCCAGCGTCCCCCGAGAGGGTACTGGGGCCAACGTCCTGACTTTC.